This T cell receptor beta chain was observed in a study of shared clonotypes between healthy human individuals. Study-level background: Each donor had three CD4 naive, three CD4 memory, two CD8 naive and one CD8 memory plate.

The study drew its donors from healthy HIV-negative adults without recent acute infections or vaccinations. The method was immunoSEQ multiplex PCR; TCRdb's version includes in-frame clones alone and lacks a portion of them. This table has about 2.5 million clones, around 90% appearing once. Germline CDR1 is GTSNPN and CDR2 is SVGIG (reference sequence). CDR3 size: 15 residues. The V gene lost 0 bases and the J gene lost 3 bases, with 12 bases spanning the gap. The rearrangement joins TRBV30 to TRBJ1-5; D is ambiguous. Sequenced: naive CD4+ T cells from PBMCs. Subset in this sample: CD45RA+ positively selected. The receptor was isolated from a man younger than 30 in good health. Some clones in this sample may be carry-over from other donors' samples. CDR3 amino acids: CAWSVSLGPNQPQHF. In DNA, the CDR3 is TGTGCCTGGAGTGTATCTCTGGGTCCCAATCAGCCCCAGCATTTT.